The rows below give T cell receptor beta chains drawn from one sample of a study of control samples from healthy donors and cancer patients. This table comes from immunoSEQ multiplex PCR, and its TCRdb copy is limited to in-frame clones, with some not included. This sample carries under 150,000 clones, around 87% of them seen once, and the ten largest clones take 2.9%. Input material: blood. The source of these receptors is a man aged 55 to 70 in good health. CDR3s include the opening cysteine and the closing phenylalanine or tryptophan. D genes are given only for firm matches. Clone size is given for some rows only: seen once, a few or many times, or a class if the clone is expanded.

d_gene: TRBD2; abundance: NA; len: 15; v_gene: TRBV28; j_gene: TRBJ2-6; CDR3aa: CASSSSGGGANVLTF; CDR3nt: TGTGCCAGCAGTTCTAGCGGTGGTGGGGCCAACGTCCTGACTTTC
d_gene: TRBD1; abundance: NA; len: 15; v_gene: TRBV28; j_gene: TRBJ1-1; CDR3aa: CASSPTGTGSTEAFF; CDR3nt: TGTGCCAGCAGTCCCACCGGGACAGGGTCTACTGAAGCTTTCTTT
d_gene: NA; abundance: once; len: 13; v_gene: TRBV5-4; j_gene: TRBJ2-7; CDR3aa: CASSLPGAYEQYF; CDR3nt: TGTGCCAGCAGCTTGCCAGGAGCCTACGAGCAGTACTTC
d_gene: NA; abundance: NA; len: 15; v_gene: TRBV19; j_gene: TRBJ1-4; CDR3aa: CASTVTGTGNEKLFF; CDR3nt: TGTGCCAGTACCGTTACCGGGACGGGAAATGAAAAACTGTTTTTT
d_gene: TRBD1; abundance: NA; len: 16; v_gene: TRBV3-1/TRBV3-2; j_gene: TRBJ1-6; CDR3aa: CASSPGGRVINSPLHF; CDR3nt: TGTGCCAGCAGCCCAGGGGGCAGGGTCATCAATTCACCCCTCCACTTT
d_gene: NA; abundance: NA; len: 13; v_gene: TRBV18; j_gene: TRBJ1-4; CDR3aa: CASSRLGNEKLFF; CDR3nt: TGTGCCAGCTCACGACTAGGGAACGAAAAACTGTTTTTT
d_gene: NA; abundance: NA; len: 14; v_gene: TRBV5-1; j_gene: TRBJ2-1; CDR3aa: CASSLGQSYNEQFF; CDR3nt: TGCGCCAGCAGCTTGGGACAGTCTTACAATGAGCAGTTCTTC
d_gene: TRBD1; abundance: NA; len: 13; v_gene: TRBV6-4; j_gene: TRBJ2-1; CDR3aa: CASRDRVCNEQFF; CDR3nt: TGTGCCAGCCGGGACAGGGTTTGCAATGAGCAGTTCTTC
d_gene: NA; abundance: NA; len: 15; v_gene: TRBV3-1/TRBV3-2; j_gene: TRBJ1-6; CDR3aa: CASSRGGLGNSPLHF; CDR3nt: TGTGCCAGCAGCAGAGGGGGTCTGGGAAACTCACCCCTCCACTTT
d_gene: TRBD1; abundance: once; len: 13; v_gene: TRBV10-3; j_gene: TRBJ1-2; CDR3aa: CATSGQSIDGYTF; CDR3nt: TGTGCCACCTCGGGACAGTCCATCGATGGCTACACCTTC
d_gene: NA; abundance: NA; len: 13; v_gene: TRBV12-3/TRBV12-4; j_gene: TRBJ1-2; CDR3aa: CASSHPSGLGYTF; CDR3nt: TGTGCCAGCAGTCACCCCAGCGGCCTAGGCTACACCTTC
d_gene: NA; abundance: once; len: 15; v_gene: TRBV19; j_gene: TRBJ1-4; CDR3aa: CASSILGQGDEKLFF; CDR3nt: TGTGCCAGTAGTATTCTCGGGCAGGGAGATGAAAAACTGTTTTTT
d_gene: TRBD2; abundance: NA; len: 17; v_gene: TRBV7-2; j_gene: TRBJ2-3; CDR3aa: CASSLQSLAGGADTQYF; CDR3nt: TGTGCCAGCAGCTTACAGTCACTAGCGGGGGGGGCAGATACGCAGTATTTT
d_gene: TRBD1; abundance: NA; len: 13; v_gene: TRBV7-2; j_gene: TRBJ1-3; CDR3aa: CAGGQISGNTIYF; CDR3nt: TGTGCCGGGGGACAGATCTCTGGAAACACCATATATTTT
d_gene: NA; abundance: NA; len: 14; v_gene: TRBV19; j_gene: TRBJ1-3; CDR3aa: CASSIRFSGNTIYF; CDR3nt: TGTGCCAGTAGTATCAGGTTCTCTGGAAACACCATATATTTT
d_gene: NA; abundance: NA; len: 15; v_gene: TRBV28; j_gene: TRBJ1-3; CDR3aa: CASSPPGGTGNTIYF; CDR3nt: TGTGCCAGCAGTCCCCCCGGGGGGACTGGAAACACCATATATTTT
d_gene: NA; abundance: NA; len: 13; v_gene: TRBV18; j_gene: TRBJ1-1; CDR3aa: CASSPQQDTEAFF; CDR3nt: TGTGCCAGCTCACCTCAGCAAGACACTGAAGCTTTCTTT
d_gene: TRBD1; abundance: NA; len: 17; v_gene: TRBV5-1; j_gene: TRBJ2-6; CDR3aa: CASSLMGQGSGANVLTF; CDR3nt: TGCGCCAGCAGCTTGATGGGACAGGGCTCTGGGGCCAACGTCCTGACTTTC
d_gene: TRBD1; abundance: NA; len: 16; v_gene: TRBV18; j_gene: TRBJ2-2; CDR3aa: CASSPWAGGAAGELFF; CDR3nt: TGTGCCAGCTCACCATGGGCAGGGGGCGCAGCCGGGGAGCTGTTTTTT
d_gene: NA; abundance: once; len: 12; v_gene: TRBV6-2/TRBV6-3; j_gene: TRBJ1-1; CDR3aa: CASSWGGSEAFF; CDR3nt: TGTGCCAGCAGTTGGGGGGGCTCTGAAGCTTTCTTT
d_gene: NA; abundance: few; len: 16; v_gene: TRBV2; j_gene: TRBJ1-3; CDR3aa: CASKGGTGNLGNTIYF; CDR3nt: TGTGCCAGCAAGGGGGGTACAGGGAACCTCGGAAACACCATATATTTT
d_gene: NA; abundance: NA; len: 15; v_gene: TRBV18; j_gene: TRBJ1-1; CDR3aa: CASSPSTISNTEAFF; CDR3nt: TGTGCCAGCTCACCCTCGACAATTTCGAACACTGAAGCTTTCTTT
d_gene: NA; abundance: once; len: 14; v_gene: TRBV25-1; j_gene: TRBJ1-4; CDR3aa: CASSGASLNEKLFF; CDR3nt: TGTGCCAGCAGTGGAGCCTCTCTTAATGAAAAACTGTTTTTT
d_gene: TRBD1; abundance: NA; len: 15; v_gene: TRBV5-4; j_gene: TRBJ2-2; CDR3aa: CASSSGQGNTGELFF; CDR3nt: TGTGCCAGCAGCTCAGGACAGGGGAACACCGGGGAGCTGTTTTTT
d_gene: TRBD1; abundance: NA; len: 16; v_gene: TRBV28; j_gene: TRBJ1-6; CDR3aa: CASSSPPGQGNSPLHF; CDR3nt: TGTGCCAGCAGTTCCCCGCCGGGACAGGGCAATTCACCCCTCCACTTT
d_gene: TRBD1; abundance: NA; len: 12; v_gene: TRBV20-1; j_gene: TRBJ1-2; CDR3aa: CSASSQGDGYTF; CDR3nt: TGCAGTGCTAGTTCACAGGGGGATGGCTACACCTTC
d_gene: NA; abundance: NA; len: 14; v_gene: TRBV7-2; j_gene: TRBJ2-7; CDR3aa: CASSLAGVAYEQYF; CDR3nt: TGTGCCAGCAGCTTAGCGGGGGTCGCCTACGAGCAGTACTTC
d_gene: NA; abundance: NA; len: 14; v_gene: TRBV28; j_gene: TRBJ1-2; CDR3aa: CASSLLGENYGYTF; CDR3nt: TGTGCCAGCAGTCTGTTAGGGGAGAACTATGGCTACACCTTC